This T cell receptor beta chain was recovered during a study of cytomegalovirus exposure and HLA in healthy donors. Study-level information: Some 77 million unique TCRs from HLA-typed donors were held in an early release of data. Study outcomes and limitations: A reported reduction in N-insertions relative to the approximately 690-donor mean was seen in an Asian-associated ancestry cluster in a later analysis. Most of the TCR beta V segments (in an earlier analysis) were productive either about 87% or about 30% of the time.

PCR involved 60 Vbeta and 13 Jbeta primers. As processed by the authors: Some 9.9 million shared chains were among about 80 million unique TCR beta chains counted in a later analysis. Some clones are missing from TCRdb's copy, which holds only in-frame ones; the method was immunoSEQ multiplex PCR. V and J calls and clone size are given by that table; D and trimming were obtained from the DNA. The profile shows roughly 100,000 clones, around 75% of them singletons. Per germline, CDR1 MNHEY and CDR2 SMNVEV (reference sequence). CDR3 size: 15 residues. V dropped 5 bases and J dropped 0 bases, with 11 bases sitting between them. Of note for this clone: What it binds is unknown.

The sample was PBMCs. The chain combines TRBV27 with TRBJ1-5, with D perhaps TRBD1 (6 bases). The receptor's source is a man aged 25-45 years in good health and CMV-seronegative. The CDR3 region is CASSTGTYSNQPQHF. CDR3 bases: TGTGCCAGCAGTACCGGGACATATAGCAATCAGCCCCAGCATTTT.